These 30 T cell receptor beta chains came from one sample sequenced in a study of T cell changes during pregnancy in multiple sclerosis. This table comes from immunoSEQ multiplex PCR, and its TCRdb copy is limited to in-frame clones, with some not included. The table has 45,000 to 75,000 clones, about 91% seen once; the top ten hold about 0.9%. Source: peripheral blood, taken in the first trimester of pregnancy. These receptors came from a female donor with multiple sclerosis, enrolled in a pregnancy study.

The rearrangement links TRBV4-2 to TRBJ1-2; D gene unclear. The CDR3 is 15 amino acids. CDR1 is LGHNA and CDR2 is YNFKEQ in the germline V gene. The V end was cut by 2 bases, the J end by 0 bases, with 10 bases between. Here the CDR3 reads CASSQLTEANYGYTF. CDR3 nucleotides: TGTGCCAGCAGCCAACTTACAGAAGCTAACTATGGCTACACCTTC.

V gene TRBV7-9 combines with J gene TRBJ2-3; no reliable D call. The CDR3 loop spans 12 amino acids. V was pared by 6 bases and J by 7 bases, with 11 bases between. Germline loops: CDR1 SEHNR, CDR2 FQNEAQ (reference sequence). The CDR3 coding sequence is TGTGCCAGCAGTCCCCCCCGTAATACGCAGTATTTT. The encoded protein is CASSPPRNTQYF.

This rearrangement joins TRBV30 to TRBJ1-1, with 7 bases aligning to TRBD1. The CDR3 is made up of 14 amino acids. V gave up 3 bases and J gave up 0 bases; unmatched junction bases: 4. Germline-derived CDR1 and CDR2 are GTSNPN and SVGIG (reference sequence). The CDR3 protein is CAWRVRGVNTEAFF. The CDR3 DNA sequence: TGTGCCTGGAGGGTCAGGGGGGTGAACACTGAAGCTTTCTTT.

The V call is TRBV4-2, the J call TRBJ2-2; 7 nucleotides match TRBD1. Unmatched junction bases numbered 5, after V lost 4 bases and J lost 0 bases. The CDR3 runs 16 residues. The germline gives CDR1 LGHNA, CDR2 YNFKEQ. Here the CDR3 reads CASSLRTGANTGELFF. The CDR3 bases are TGTGCCAGCAGCCTAAGGACAGGAGCGAACACCGGGGAGCTGTTTTTT.

The chain combines TRBV7-2 with TRBJ2-7; maybe TRBD2 (5 bases). The CDR3 runs 12 residues. Germline CDR1 is SGHTA and CDR2 is FQGNSA. V lost 2 bases, J lost 9 bases, and 11 bases lay in between. The CDR3 DNA reads as TGTGCCAGCAGCTTAAGTACTAGGGTGCAGTACTTC. Amino acid sequence: CASSLSTRVQYF.

This chain uses TRBV14 with TRBJ2-1; D perhaps matches TRBD2 (6 bases). There are 14 residues in the CDR3. CDR1 is SGHDN, CDR2 FVKESK, per germline. V was pared by 6 bases and J by 8 bases, with 17 bases between. The CDR3 bases are TGTGCCAGCAGGGAGAGCGGGCCGCCCTATGAGCAGTTCTTC. This gives the protein CASRESGPPYEQFF.

The rearrangement links TRBV15 to TRBJ2-5; D possibly corresponds to TRBD2 (6 bases). Trimming cost V 1 base and J 1 base, with 16 bases left between them. The CDR3 length is 17 residues. The germline V gene encodes CDR1 LNHNV and CDR2 YYDKDF (reference sequence). CDR3 DNA: TGTGCCACCAGCAGAGCATCGAGGGGACTCCCCCAAGAGACCCAGTACTTC. Its translation is CATSRASRGLPQETQYF.

The CDR3 nucleotides read TGTGCCACCAGCAGAGAGACACAGGGAAACATTCAGTACTTC. Its protein is CATSRETQGNIQYF. The chain carries TRBV15 and TRBJ2-4, with a weak D call TRBD1 (6 bases). Per germline, CDR1 LNHNV and CDR2 YYDKDF (reference sequence). The CDR3 is made up of 14 amino acids. V lost 0 bases, J lost 6 bases, and 9 bases lay in between.

This sequence joins TRBV30 and TRBJ2-3; 8 nucleotides agree with TRBD1. Germline V lookup: CDR1 GTSNPN, CDR2 SVGIG (reference sequence). The trim removed 8 bases at V and 0 bases at J, leaving 10 bases unmatched. The CDR3 consists of 15 residues. The DNA of the CDR3 is TGTGCCCAAAGGACAGGGCACTCTAGCACAGATACGCAGTATTTT. It is translated as CAQRTGHSSTDTQYF.

This chain uses TRBV6-5 with TRBJ2-7; TRBD2 aligns across 8 bases. With 6 bases clipped from V and 2 bases from J, the junction kept 9 bases outside the gene matches. CDR3 length: 15 residues. CDR1 and CDR2 from the germline V gene are MNHEY and SVGAGI. CDR3 amino acids: CASSTERGPAYEQYF. The CDR3 DNA sequence: TGTGCCAGCAGCACCGAGCGGGGGCCAGCCTACGAGCAGTACTTC.

The chain employs TRBV27 and TRBJ1-2, with 8 nucleotides matching TRBD1. Germline values: CDR1 MNHEY, CDR2 SMNVEV (reference sequence). V dropped 5 bases and J dropped 1; count of bases not matched to a gene: 12. The CDR3 extends over 17 amino acids. The DNA of the CDR3 is TGTGCCAGCAGTCGCCAGGGGGCTCTTCAGCTTAACTATGGCTACACCTTC. Translating gives CASSRQGALQLNYGYTF.

The chain has TRBV6-1 and TRBJ1-1; a possible D gene is TRBD1 (5 bases). Germline-derived CDR1 and CDR2 are MNHNS and SASEGT. V was pared by 6 bases and J by 1 base, with 12 bases between. The CDR3 is 14 residues long. The CDR3 DNA sequence: TGTGCCAGCAGCCCAGACAGCTGGAACACTGAAGCTTTCTTT. Its translation is CASSPDSWNTEAFF.

This rearrangement joins TRBV6-5 to TRBJ1-1; 7 bases align to TRBD1. The CDR3 has 14 amino acids. Germline trimming cut 2 bases from V and 1 base from J; bases unmatched to any gene: 1. Germline lookup yields CDR1 MNHEY and CDR2 SVGAGI. CDR3 amino acids: CASSYGDRNTEAFF. The CDR3 DNA is TGTGCCAGCAGTTACGGGGACAGGAACACTGAAGCTTTCTTT.

V and J are TRBV19 and TRBJ1-1, with no clear D. CDR1 is LNHDA, CDR2 SQIVND, per germline (reference sequence). The CDR3 consists of 13 residues. V lost 3 bases, J lost 1 base, and 6 bases lay in between. CDR3: CASSMKQNTEAFF. As DNA, the CDR3 is TGTGCCAGTAGTATGAAACAGAACACTGAAGCTTTCTTT.

This clone was counted once. This chain links TRBV9 with TRBJ1-5; possible D gene TRBD1, 5 bases. The CDR3 covers 15 residues. CDR1 is SGDLS and CDR2 is YYNGEE in the germline V gene. V was clipped by 0 bases and J by 1 base, with 8 bases between them. The CDR3 DNA sequence: TGTGCCAGCAGCGTAGGGAGGGGAAGCAATCAGCCCCAGCATTTT. Its translation: CASSVGRGSNQPQHF.

The V call is TRBV27, the J call TRBJ2-3; 8 bases map to TRBD2. The trim removed 8 bases at V and 3 bases at J, leaving 13 bases unmatched. Germline CDR1 MNHEY, CDR2 SMNVEV (reference sequence). The CDR3 sequence is 16 residues long. The DNA for the CDR3 is TGTGCCAGCCACATCGGGGGGGGGACTGGAACAGATACGCAGTATTTT. The encoded protein is CASHIGGGTGTDTQYF.

The rearrangement links TRBV5-6 to TRBJ1-5; D is unresolved. This CDR3 is built from 12 residues. Looked up from germline, CDR1 is SGHDT and CDR2 is YYEEEE. Trimming removed 0 bases at V and 8 bases at J, with 6 bases between. CDR3 sequence (DNA): TGTGCCAGCAGCTTGGCTGGAGAGCCCCAGCATTTT. Protein product: CASSLAGEPQHF.

V gene TRBV15 combines with J gene TRBJ2-7; 8 bases match TRBD1. The germline gives CDR1 LNHNV, CDR2 YYDKDF (reference sequence). The CDR3 is 15 amino acids. V shed 4 bases and J 4 bases; nucleotides not matched to a gene: 9. CDR3 region: CATSTGQVDPYEQYF. The CDR3 DNA reads as TGTGCCACCAGCACGGGACAGGTTGACCCGTACGAGCAGTACTTC.

This chain joins TRBV27 and TRBJ2-3, with D possibly being TRBD2 (7 bases). Germline CDR1 MNHEY, CDR2 SMNVEV (reference sequence). This CDR3 is 13 amino acids long. The germline V and J ends were trimmed by 1 base and 10 bases, with 12 bases remaining between them. The CDR3, as DNA: TGTGCCAGCAGTTTATTCGCGGGGGCGGCGCAGTATTTT. This translates into CASSLFAGAAQYF.

This clone was recorded only once. V gene TRBV27 combines with J gene TRBJ2-7; 8 bases are a match to TRBD1. The trim removed 5 bases at V and 2 bases at J, leaving 2 bases unmatched. In germline, CDR1 is MNHEY, CDR2 SMNVEV (reference sequence). The CDR3 spans 13 residues. CDR3 coding DNA: TGTGCCAGCAGTCGGACAGGGCCCTACGAGCAGTACTTC. Protein product: CASSRTGPYEQYF.

This chain links TRBV19 with TRBJ2-2, with 12 bases lining up with TRBD2. CDR3 length: 18 amino acids. The ends lost 3 bases at V and 0 bases at J; junction bases unmatched: 5. Germline V gene sequence: CDR1 LNHDA, CDR2 SQIVND (reference sequence). CDR3 loop: CASSIGLAGGPNTGELFF. CDR3 sequence (DNA): TGTGCCAGTAGTATTGGGCTAGCGGGGGGGCCGAACACCGGGGAGCTGTTTTTT. Full variable domain (outside the CDR3, taken from reference TRBV19 and TRBJ2-2): DGGITQSPKYLFRKEGQNVTLSCEQNLNHDAMYWYRQDPGQGLRLIYYSQIVNDFQKGDIAEGYSVSREKKESFPLTVTSAQKNPTAFYLCASSIGLAGGPNTGELFFGEGSRLTVL.

V is TRBV5-5 and J is TRBJ2-3; possibly TRBD2 for D (6 bases). Germline V gene data show CDR1 as SGHKS and CDR2 as YYEKEE (reference sequence). This CDR3 spans 17 amino acids. Trimming left V 1 base short and J 5 bases short, with 20 bases between. The CDR3, as DNA: TGTGCCAGCAGCTTGAGGAGGGCAACCGGAACCAGAGATACGCAGTATTTT. It codes for CASSLRRATGTRDTQYF. The whole variable domain, remainder taken from reference TRBV5-5 and TRBJ2-3, is DAGVTQSPTHLIKTRGQQVTLRCSPISGHKSVSWYQQVLGQGPQFIFQYYEKEERGRGNFPDRFSARQFPNYSSELNVNALLLGDSALYLCASSLRRATGTRDTQYFGPGTRLTVL.

This clone showed up just once. The CDR3 DNA reads as TGTGCCAGCAGCTTGGACGGGGGGTCTCCTAACACCGGGGAGCTGTTTTTT. Translated, it gives CASSLDGGSPNTGELFF. The genes are TRBV7-2 and TRBJ2-2; 7 bases are shared with TRBD2. V shed 3 bases and J 2 bases; nucleotides not matched to a gene: 9. Germline V lookup: CDR1 SGHTA, CDR2 FQGNSA. This CDR3 comprises 17 residues.

This clone occurred a few times. The chain has TRBV2 and TRBJ1-5; a weak D match, TRBD1 (5 bases). CDR3 length equals 15 residues. The V end lost 6 bases, the J end lost 4 bases, and 16 bases lay between the germline ends. Germline CDR1 reads SNHLY; CDR2 reads FYNNEI. CDR3 nucleotide sequence: TGTGCCAGCAGAGCGGCGGGGGGTGAGAATCAGCCCCAGCATTTT. It specifies CASRAAGGENQPQHF.

This chain connects TRBV4-2 to TRBJ2-2; 9 positions agree with TRBD2. CDR1 and CDR2 (germline): LGHNA, YNFKEQ. Trimming cost V 1 base and J 9 bases; bases outside gene matches: 15. There are 18 residues in the CDR3. In DNA, the CDR3 is TGTGCCAGCAGCCAAGGGGAAGTAGCGGGGGCGGAGGTGAGGGAGCTGTTTTTT. Its translation is CASSQGEVAGAEVRELFF.

The rearrangement joins TRBV11-1 to TRBJ2-5, with 8 nucleotides matching TRBD2. With 5 bases clipped from V and 4 bases from J, the junction kept 6 bases outside the gene matches. This CDR3 region has 14 residues. The germline V gene encodes CDR1 SGHAT and CDR2 FQDESV (reference sequence). Written as DNA, the CDR3 is TGTGCCAGCAGCCCCTGGCGGGGGGCAGAGACCCAGTACTTC. Amino acid sequence: CASSPWRGAETQYF. The variable domain in full, with the rest retrieved from reference TRBV11-1 and TRBJ2-5, is EAEVAQSPRYKITEKSQAVAFWCDPISGHATLYWYRQILGQGPELLVQFQDESVVDDSQLPKDRFSAERLKGVDSTLKIQPAELGDSAMYLCASSPWRGAETQYFGPGTRLLVL.

The chain employs TRBV12-5 and TRBJ1-6, with a weak D call TRBD1 (5 bases). Germline V lookup: CDR1 LGHNT, CDR2 FRNRAP. The CDR3 is made up of 12 amino acids. The germline V and J ends were trimmed by 7 bases and 15 bases, with 16 bases remaining between them. The CDR3 DNA reads as TGTGCTAGTGCCCAGGGTTCCGGAGACCTCCACTTT. Protein: CASAQGSGDLHF.

This chain connects TRBV30 to TRBJ2-6, with D possibly TRBD2 on 5 matching bases. This CDR3 contains 15 residues. The germline CDR1 and CDR2 sequences are GTSNPN and SVGIG (reference sequence). Trimming took off 6 bases at V and 0 bases at J, with 12 bases between the two ends. The CDR3 is CACRTGSSGANVLTF. The CDR3, as DNA: TGTGCCTGCCGGACTGGGAGCTCTGGGGCCAACGTCCTGACTTTC.

This chain connects TRBV2 to TRBJ1-2; D possibly corresponds to TRBD1 (5 bases). CDR1 is SNHLY, CDR2 FYNNEI, per germline. V shed 3 bases and J shed 4 bases, with 12 bases lying between them. The CDR3 extends over 14 amino acids. CDR3: CASSEGTDLYGYTF. In nucleotides, the CDR3 is TGTGCCAGCAGTGAGGGGACTGACCTCTATGGCTACACCTTC.

The chain links TRBV4-2 to TRBJ2-1; no clear D. V was trimmed by 3 bases and J by 9 bases, leaving 9 bases between them. The CDR3 loop spans 12 amino acids. The germline gives CDR1 LGHNA, CDR2 YNFKEQ. The CDR3 reads CASSHPLSEQFF. DNA for the CDR3: TGTGCCAGCAGCCATCCCCTTAGTGAGCAGTTCTTC.